The present T cell receptor beta chain was sequenced within a study of blood T cell repertoires in COVID-19. Only one count was recorded for this clone. Participants were aged roughly 18 to 100 years from about 25 US areas. Only in-frame clones appear in the TCRdb table, and some are missing; sequencing was by immunoSEQ multiplex PCR. The table includes around 320,000 clones, roughly nine tenths detected once. After removal of 0 bases from V and 7 bases from J, the junction contained 8 bases not matched to a gene. Per germline, CDR1 SGHNT and CDR2 YYREEE (reference sequence). The CDR3 is 16 amino acids.

The sequenced sample consisted of PBMCs or T cells enriched from blood (not recorded which). This clonotype originated in a woman between 50 and 59 years old who had been exposed to COVID-19. This sequence joins TRBV5-4 and TRBJ1-4; 8 bases match TRBD1. CDR3 sequence reads: CASSLAEGTGREKLFF. CDR3 sequence (DNA): TGTGCCAGCAGCTTGGCCGAAGGGACAGGTCGTGAAAAACTGTTTTTT. Full variable domain (missing parts from reference TRBV5-4 and TRBJ1-4): ETGVTQSPTHLIKTRGQQVTLRCSSQSGHNTVSWYQQALGQGPQFIFQYYREEENGRGNFPPRFSGLQFPNYSSELNVNALELDDSALYLCASSLAEGTGREKLFFGSGTQLSVL.